This TCR beta chain stems from a study of a mutant IDH1 vaccine in newly diagnosed glioma. Comment on this clone: Its specificity is not known.

The time point denotes: week 23, last vaccination. Mutant IDH1 20-mer peptide, at 300 ug, made up each vaccine dose, with topical imiquimod. V was trimmed by 3 bases and J by 4 bases, leaving 17 bases between them. The CDR3 length is 15 residues. The germline CDR1 and CDR2 sequences are SGHRS and YFSETQ. Assay: immunoSEQ multiplex PCR; the TCRdb copy retains only in-frame clones and omits some. The sample consists of approximately 82,000 clones, around 85% of them appearing once. The specimen comprised PBMCs, sampled from a glioma patient whose treatment included an IDH1 peptide vaccine. The receptor comes from a woman aged 50 to 60 with glioma. The rearrangement joins TRBV5-1 to TRBJ2-7; possibly TRBD2 for D (8 bases). CDR3 region: CASSWDSGRLYEQYF. CDR3 in DNA: TGCGCCAGCAGCTGGGACAGCGGGAGATTGTACGAGCAGTACTTC.